The 6 T cell receptor beta chains below come from one sample, sequenced in a study of Graves' ophthalmopathy and Graves' hyperthyroidism. RNA transcripts were the template, and TCR beta CDR3 regions were amplified from them. Second-round multiplex PCR followed a first-round RT-PCR using HTBI primers. From the multiplex PCR reads, TCRdb called clonotypes with MiXCR, one entry per CDR3 protein. The table shows 400,000 to 450,000 distinct CDR3 sequences, with around 21% occurring only once. The sample taken for sequencing was peripheral blood. These receptors were collected from a woman aged 18-29 years with stable Graves' hyperthyroidism.

The rearrangement links TRBV30 to TRBJ2-3, with D unclear. Germline V CDR1 and CDR2: GTSNPN, SVGIG (reference sequence). Between the trimmed V and J ends, which lost 2 bases and 6 bases, there was a span of 9 bases. The CDR3 has 12 residues. The CDR3 spells CAWSTSPDTQYF. The CDR3, as DNA: TGTGCCTGGAGTACCTCCCCCGATACGCAGTATTTT.

This chain joins TRBV20-1 and TRBJ2-4; 8 bases fit TRBD1. Per the germline V gene, CDR1 is DFQATT and CDR2 is SNEGSKA (reference sequence). The CDR3 is 15 residues long. The J segment lost 0 bases and the V segment lost 5 bases, leaving 6 bases of the junction unmatched. The CDR3 DNA reads TGCAGTGCTTCACAGGGGGTATTAGCCAAAAACATTCAGTACTTC. This translates into CSASQGVLAKNIQYF.

There are many counts of this clonotype. The chain links TRBV12-3 or TRBV12-4 to TRBJ1-3; 10 nucleotides agree with TRBD1. V dropped 5 bases and J dropped 5; count of bases not matched to a gene: 9. This CDR3 spans 16 amino acids. CDR3 in amino acids: CASSPWDRGRRNTIYF. The CDR3 DNA follows: TGTGCCAGCAGTCCATGGGACAGGGGAAGAAGAAACACCATATATTTT.

This clonotype was observed at least ten times. Here the CDR3 DNA reads TGTGCCATCAGAACGGGACACAACTCCTACGAGCAGTACTTC. This codes for CAIRTGHNSYEQYF. The genes are TRBV10-3 and TRBJ2-7, with D possibly TRBD1 on 6 matching bases. The CDR3 is 14 amino acids. V lost 6 bases to trimming and J lost 0 bases, with 12 bases between them. Germline CDR1 reads ENHRY; CDR2 reads SYGVKD.

This clonotype has ten or more counts. J is TRBJ2-7 and V is TRBV20-1; 13 bases fit TRBD2. This CDR3 spans 16 amino acids. The germline V gene has CDR1 DFQATT and CDR2 SNEGSKA (reference sequence). V lost 5 bases, J lost 3 bases, and 10 bases stayed unmatched. The DNA of the CDR3 is TGCAGTGCTCATTCTATTACTAGCGGGAGGGACTACGAGCAGTACTTC. Translating gives CSAHSITSGRDYEQYF.

This chain joins TRBV5-1 and TRBJ1-2, with D unresolved. Per the germline V gene, CDR1 is SGHRS and CDR2 is YFSETQ. Trimming shortened V by 0 bases and J by 0 bases, and 9 bases separated the two germline ends. This CDR3 spans 15 amino acids. CDR3 sequence: CASSLGPATNYGYTF. CDR3 coding DNA: TGCGCCAGCAGCTTGGGTCCCGCGACTAACTATGGCTACACCTTC. Complete variable domain (other parts from reference TRBV5-1 and TRBJ1-2): KAGVTQTPRYLIKTRGQQVTLSCSPISGHRSVSWYQQTPGQGLQFLFEYFSETQRNKGNFPGRFSGRQFSNSRSEMNVSTLELGDSALYLCASSLGPATNYGYTFGSGTRLTVV.